These T cell receptor beta chains were read from a single sample in a study of post-analysis software for immune sequencing data. TCRdb independently ran MiXCR on the PCR reads; one entry per CDR3 protein. The sample consists of some 890,000 distinct CDR3 sequences, roughly 50% of them appearing once. The specimen was blood. The receptors derive from a girl aged 5 to 17 with multiple sclerosis. Both conserved end residues are part of each CDR3. The D gene is left open where the match is weak. Expanded clones are given a class, and other clones once, few, many or no size at all.

v_gene	d_gene	j_gene	abundance	CDR3aa	CDR3nt
TRBV4-1	-	TRBJ2-7	-	CASSQLTGAPYEQYF	TGCGCCAGCAGCCAGCTTACCGGGGCACCCTACGAGCAGTACTTC
TRBV29-1	TRBD1	TRBJ2-3	-	CSAGPEGADTQYF	TGCAGCGCTGGACCCGAGGGGGCTGATACGCAGTATTTT
TRBV10-3	TRBD1	TRBJ2-4	once	CAISESGQGKSGQYF	TGTGCCATCAGTGAGTCTGGACAGGGAAAAAGTGGGCAGTACTTC
TRBV5-1	-	TRBJ1-1	-	CASSKQGNTEAFF	TGCGCCAGCAGCAAACAGGGCAACACTGAAGCTTTCTTT
TRBV29-1	-	TRBJ2-5	-	CSVIERRETQYF	TGCAGCGTTATCGAACGGAGGGAGACCCAGTACTTC
TRBV7-3	-	TRBJ2-7	few	CASSLRPGTNYEQYF	TGTGCCAGCAGCTTACGCCCCGGGACCAACTACGAGCAGTACTTC
TRBV27	-	TRBJ2-7	-	CASSVGVTYEQYF	TGTGCCAGCAGTGTCGGGGTTACCTACGAGCAGTACTTC
TRBV20-1	-	TRBJ2-5	few	CSAHWRSETQYF	TGCAGTGCTCACTGGCGTTCCGAGACCCAGTACTTC
TRBV7-8	-	TRBJ2-5	-	CASSSDTQPRETQYF	TGTGCCAGCAGCTCTGATACTCAGCCGCGAGAGACCCAGTACTTC
TRBV3-1	-	TRBJ2-7	-	CASSQVAGYYKQYF	TGTGCCAGCAGCCAAGTCGCAGGGTACTACAAGCAGTACTTC
TRBV18	TRBD1	TRBJ2-4	-	CASSLDRVDQYF	TGTGCCAGCTCACTGGACAGGGTGGACCAGTACTTC
TRBV4-1	TRBD2	TRBJ2-7	-	CASGLAGENEQYF	TGCGCCAGCGGACTAGCGGGAGAAAACGAGCAGTACTTC
TRBV7-6	-	TRBJ2-7	-	CASSLESGKPAYEQYF	TGTGCCAGCAGCTTAGAGTCGGGAAAACCGGCCTACGAGCAGTACTTC
TRBV27	-	TRBJ2-5	-	CASSLFVTGRETQYF	TGTGCCAGCAGTTTATTTGTAACAGGGAGAGAGACCCAGTACTTC
TRBV5-1	TRBD2	TRBJ2-3	-	CASSLDRGGTPDTQYF	TGCGCCAGCAGCTTGGATCGCGGGGGGACCCCAGATACGCAGTATTTT
TRBV14	-	TRBJ1-1	-	CASSQIRRRTEAFF	TGTGCCAGCAGCCAAATCCGTCGGAGGACTGAAGCTTTCTTT
TRBV29-1	-	TRBJ2-7	-	CSVVGGRIDPYEQYF	TGCAGCGTTGTCGGAGGACGAATCGATCCGTACGAGCAGTACTTC
TRBV5-1	TRBD1	TRBJ2-6	-	CASSWDRENSGANVLTF	TGCGCCAGCAGCTGGGACAGGGAAAACTCTGGGGCCAACGTCCTGACTTTC
TRBV4-2	TRBD1	TRBJ1-1	few	CASSPLEGAGMNTEAFF	TGTGCCAGCAGCCCGTTGGAGGGGGCAGGGATGAACACTGAAGCTTTCTTT
TRBV3-1	TRBD1	TRBJ1-1	-	CASSQGQGQAFF	TGTGCCAGCAGCCAAGGACAGGGCCAAGCTTTCTTT
TRBV29-1	-	TRBJ2-5	-	CSVGVLASKYQETQYF	TGCAGCGTTGGGGTGTTGGCTAGCAAATACCAAGAGACCCAGTACTTC
TRBV27	TRBD2	TRBJ2-5	-	CASSLASPREGTQETQYF	TGTGCCAGCAGTTTGGCCTCACCCAGGGAGGGAACGCAAGAGACCCAGTACTTC
TRBV5-6	-	TRBJ1-1	-	CASSKTGINTEAFF	TGTGCCAGCAGCAAGACAGGAATTAACACTGAAGCTTTCTTT
TRBV29-1	TRBD2	TRBJ2-1	-	CSVPRTSGIEQFF	TGCAGCGTTCCCCGGACTAGCGGGATTGAGCAGTTCTTC
TRBV4-1	-	TRBJ1-2	-	CASSPPGGVDYGYTF	TGCGCCAGCAGCCCCCCGGGGGGAGTAGACTATGGCTACACCTTC
TRBV20-1	-	TRBJ2-3	few	CSAKLGPKDTQYF	TGCAGTGCTAAATTGGGACCTAAGGATACGCAGTATTTT
TRBV15	TRBD1	TRBJ1-2	-	CATSTHTGTGVLSTF	TGTGCCACCAGCACCCACACCGGGACAGGGGTTCTATCCACCTTC
TRBV15	-	TRBJ2-7	-	CATSGGVFSYNEQYF	TGTGCCACCAGCGGAGGGGTTTTCTCCTACAATGAGCAGTACTTC
TRBV7-3	-	TRBJ2-7	once	CASSLWGGSDYEQYF	TGTGCCAGCAGCTTATGGGGTGGGAGCGACTACGAGCAGTACTTC
TRBV7-9	-	TRBJ1-1	-	CASSIGRSANTEAFF	TGTGCCAGCAGCATTGGCAGGTCCGCGAACACTGAAGCTTTCTTT
TRBV7-6	-	TRBJ1-2	once	CASSWGTREANYGYTF	TGTGCCAGCAGCTGGGGGACCAGGGAAGCTAACTATGGCTACACCTTC
TRBV2	-	TRBJ1-5	few	CASSLEGGRNQPQHF	TGTGCCAGCAGCCTAGAAGGGGGACGCAATCAGCCCCAGCATTTT
TRBV29-1	TRBD2	TRBJ2-1	-	CSVEGWVSGTSGASYNEQFF	TGCAGCGTTGAAGGGTGGGTTTCCGGGACTAGCGGGGCCTCCTACAATGAGCAGTTCTTC
TRBV7-3	-	TRBJ2-5	-	CASSSRGDLKGTQYF	TGTGCCAGCAGCTCCAGGGGCGACTTGAAGGGGACCCAGTACTTC